The 28 T cell receptor beta chains below were found in one sample sequenced in a study of T cells in Graves' hyperthyroidism and ophthalmopathy. Amplification of TCR beta CDR3 regions used RNA as the template. The HTBI primer set was used in a first-round RT-PCR of the TCR CDR3. TCRdb reprocessed the multiplex PCR reads with MiXCR, giving one entry per CDR3 protein. This sample carries fewer than 650,000 distinct CDR3 sequences, 14% of them seen once, and the ten largest clones take over 6%. Sequenced input: blood. The source is a woman aged 18-29 years with Graves' ophthalmopathy.

This rearrangement joins TRBV5-1 to TRBJ2-1, with 10 positions matching TRBD1. V dropped 3 bases and J dropped 7; count of bases not matched to a gene: 7. The CDR3 is 15 residues long. Germline CDR1 reads SGHRS; CDR2 reads YFSETQ. CDR3 sequence: CASSSTGGGWNEQFF. In DNA, the CDR3 is TGCGCCAGCAGCTCGACAGGGGGCGGCTGGAATGAGCAGTTCTTC.

This clonotype came up many times. This chain joins TRBV7-2 and TRBJ2-2, with D perhaps matching TRBD2 (5 bases). Trimming shortened V by 5 bases and J by 8 bases, and 18 bases separated the two germline ends. Germline assignment: CDR1 SGHTA and CDR2 FQGNSA. The CDR3 is made up of 15 amino acids. CDR3 loop: CASSPWTVKSGELFF. The CDR3 coding sequence is TGTGCCAGCAGCCCATGGACTGTGAAGTCGGGGGAGCTGTTTTTT. The whole variable domain, remainder taken from reference TRBV7-2 and TRBJ2-2, is GAGVSQSPSNKVTEKGKDVELRCDPISGHTALYWYRQSLGQGLEFLIYFQGNSAPDKSGLPSDRFSAERTGGSVSTLTIQRTQQEDSAVYLCASSPWTVKSGELFFGEGSRLTVL.

This clonotype was seen ten or more times. V gene TRBV28 combines with J gene TRBJ2-7; TRBD2 is a possible D gene (5 bases). Trimming shortened V by 3 bases and J by 3 bases, and 21 bases separated the two germline ends. The CDR3 runs 17 residues. CDR1 MDHEN and CDR2 SYDVKM come from the germline V gene. The DNA of the CDR3 is TGTGCCAGCAGTTTGGCTGCGGGCGTCGGCCTAGTCTACGAGCAGTACTTC. This sequence encodes CASSLAAGVGLVYEQYF. Full variable domain (missing parts from reference TRBV28 and TRBJ2-7): DVKVTQSSRYLVKRTGEKVFLECVQDMDHENMFWYRQDPGLGLRLIYFSYDVKMKEKGDIPEGYSVSREKKERFSLILESASTNQTSMYLCASSLAAGVGLVYEQYFGPGTRLTVT.

This clonotype was seen more than once but under ten times. The gene calls are TRBV24-1 and TRBJ2-7, with 8 bases that match TRBD1. CDR1 KGHDR and CDR2 SFDVKD come from the germline V gene. This CDR3 is built from 15 residues. V dropped 5 bases and J dropped 4; count of bases not matched to a gene: 9. CDR3 in amino acids: CATSATGTGEYEQYF. DNA of the CDR3: TGTGCCACCAGTGCAACCGGGACAGGAGAGTACGAGCAGTACTTC.

This clonotype was counted many times. The rearrangement links TRBV7-3 to TRBJ2-3, with 12 bases lining up with TRBD2. The CDR3 covers 16 residues. Germline lookup yields CDR1 SGHTA and CDR2 FQGTGA. With 5 bases clipped from V and 3 bases from J, the junction kept 6 bases outside the gene matches. The CDR3 nucleotides are TGTGCCAGCAGCCTCAGACTAGCGGGAGCGACAGATACGCAGTATTTT. Translation: CASSLRLAGATDTQYF.

In this sample, this clonotype turned up many times. The chain employs TRBV7-9 and TRBJ1-4; TRBD1 aligns across 9 bases. The V and J ends lost 4 bases and 0 bases, in that order; junction bases with no gene match: 6. This CDR3 comprises 17 residues. Germline V CDR1 and CDR2: SEHNR, FQNEAQ (reference sequence). CDR3 nucleotides: TGTGCCAGCAGCTCTTCCGGGACAGGGACAACTAATGAAAAACTGTTTTTT. It translates to CASSSSGTGTTNEKLFF.

This clonotype was seen ten or more times. The J gene is TRBJ2-3, the V gene TRBV2; possibly TRBD2 for D (6 bases). Trimming left V 5 bases short and J 0 bases short, with 12 bases between. Germline V gene lookup returns CDR1 SNHLY and CDR2 FYNNEI. The CDR3 is made up of 15 amino acids. CDR3 sequence (DNA): TGTGCCAGCAGTAAAAGAAGCGGGAGCACAGATACGCAGTATTTT. Translated: CASSKRSGSTDTQYF.

This clonotype was recorded many times. This chain links TRBV7-3 with TRBJ1-1; no firm D call. Germline CDR1 and CDR2: SGHTA and FQGTGA. The CDR3 has 13 residues. V lost 3 bases and J lost 4, with 9 bases in between. CDR3 sequence: CASSFSEGTEAFF. Written as DNA, the CDR3 is TGTGCCAGCAGCTTTTCGGAGGGCACTGAAGCTTTCTTT.

This clonotype was recorded a few times. The chain uses TRBV5-6 and TRBJ1-4, with D unclear. The V and J ends lost 4 bases and 8 bases respectively, with 15 bases between them. The germline V gene has CDR1 SGHDT and CDR2 YYEEEE. This CDR3 region has 14 residues. CDR3 amino acids: CASSTRALGEKLFF. DNA of the CDR3: TGTGCCAGCAGCACGCGGGCCCTGGGAGAAAAACTGTTTTTT.

This clonotype was observed at least ten times. The DNA of the CDR3 is TGTGCCAGCAGTCACACAGAGATGAGCACTGAAGCTTTCTTT. It translates to CASSHTEMSTEAFF. The rearrangement uses TRBV12-3 or TRBV12-4 and TRBJ1-1, with no clear D. The CDR3 totals 14 residues. Trimming cost V 5 bases and J 4 bases, with 14 bases left between them.

This clonotype was detected ten times or more. J is TRBJ2-1 and V is TRBV29-1; D remains ambiguous. Trimming removed 7 bases at V and 1 base at J, with 17 bases between. Germline V gene data show CDR1 as SQVTM and CDR2 as ANQGSEA. CDR3 size: 15 residues. This CDR3 reads CSATTVFRSYNEQFF. The CDR3 DNA sequence: TGCAGCGCTACGACCGTTTTCAGGTCCTACAATGAGCAGTTCTTC.

This clonotype has a count of ten or more. The chain links TRBV27 to TRBJ2-1; D is perhaps TRBD1 or TRBD2 (5 bases each). Looked up from germline, CDR1 is MNHEY and CDR2 is SMNVEV (reference sequence). V was clipped by 10 bases and J by 2 bases, with 18 bases between them. The CDR3 sequence is 15 residues long. This chain's CDR3 is CATLQFGAAYNEQFF. The CDR3 bases are TGTGCCACCCTGCAATTCGGGGCTGCCTACAATGAGCAGTTCTTC.

This clonotype was counted ten times or more. This chain uses TRBV27 with TRBJ2-5, with 7 bases aligning to TRBD2. The CDR3 is 17 residues long. V shed 1 base and J 3 bases; nucleotides not matched to a gene: 11. Per the germline V gene, CDR1 is MNHEY and CDR2 is SMNVEV (reference sequence). The CDR3 loop reads CASSLWGRAGREETQYF. The CDR3 coding sequence is TGTGCCAGCAGTTTATGGGGGAGGGCCGGGCGCGAAGAGACCCAGTACTTC.

V gene TRBV24-1 combines with J gene TRBJ2-5; D unresolved. Per germline, CDR1 KGHDR and CDR2 SFDVKD. With 5 bases removed from V and 1 base from J, the gap between germline ends came to 10 bases. This CDR3 has 14 residues. This CDR3 is CATSAPGSQETQYF. The CDR3, as DNA: TGTGCCACCAGTGCCCCGGGCTCCCAAGAGACCCAGTACTTC.

There are a few counts of this clonotype. The chain links TRBV15 to TRBJ2-7, with D tentatively TRBD2 (5 bases). Germline CDR1 reads LNHNV; CDR2 reads YYDKDF (reference sequence). The CDR3 has 19 residues. The V end lost 0 bases, the J end lost 6 bases, and 27 bases lay between the germline ends. CDR3 coding DNA: TGTGCCACCAGCAGAGAGACGGGTCCTGGAGGAGCTCCCTCTTTCGAGCAGTACTTC. It translates to CATSRETGPGGAPSFEQYF.

V and J are TRBV27 and TRBJ1-2; D might be TRBD1 (6 bases). CDR1 is MNHEY, CDR2 SMNVEV, per germline (reference sequence). This CDR3 comprises 12 residues. The V and J ends lost 7 bases and 8 bases respectively, with 14 bases between them. CDR3 sequence: CASTPGGRGYTF. CDR3 nucleotides: TGTGCCAGCACGCCGGGGGGGCGAGGCTACACCTTC.

This clonotype appeared a few times. V and J are TRBV5-8 and TRBJ1-5, with 7 bases matching TRBD1. The CDR3 is made up of 14 amino acids. Germline CDR1 is SGHTS and CDR2 is YDEGEE. The ends lost 5 bases at V and 4 bases at J; junction bases unmatched: 6. Here the CDR3 DNA reads TGTGCCAGCAGACCGGACAGGCGAAATCAGCCCCAGCATTTT. Residues: CASRPDRRNQPQHF.

This clonotype was counted many times. At one end the junction does not follow the germline gene, possibly because of a read error. V is TRBV4-1 and J is TRBJ2-5; D gene ambiguous. Germline values: CDR1 MGHRA, CDR2 YSYEKL. This CDR3 comprises 15 residues. Here the CDR3 DNA reads TGTGCCAGCAGCCAAGATCTAGGCGGTCAAGAGACCCAGTACTTC. It codes for CASSQDLGGQETQYF.

In this sample, this clonotype turned up many times. The V call is TRBV6-2 or TRBV6-3, the J call TRBJ2-1, with 9 nucleotides matching TRBD2. The V segment lost 5 bases and the J segment 9 bases; nucleotides outside the gene matches: 14. This CDR3 contains 16 residues. Germline CDR1 MNHEY, CDR2 SVGEGT. CDR3 coding DNA: TGTGCCAGCAGTCTTCGGGTAGCGGGAGCCCAAATTGAGCAGTTCTTC. This sequence encodes CASSLRVAGAQIEQFF.

This chain connects TRBV30 to TRBJ2-1; TRBD1 is a possible D gene (6 bases). The CDR3 extends over 13 amino acids. Trimming removed 6 bases from V and 9 bases from J, with 18 bases in between. Germline-derived CDR1 and CDR2 are GTSNPN and SVGIG (reference sequence). The CDR3 region is CACKGDRGSEQFF. The CDR3 DNA follows: TGTGCCTGCAAGGGGGACCGCGGGTCTGAGCAGTTCTTC.

This clonotype was counted many times. The genes are TRBV6-1 and TRBJ2-7; 13 bases match TRBD2. This CDR3 is 19 amino acids long. Per the germline V gene, CDR1 is MNHNS and CDR2 is SASEGT. J lost 3 bases, V lost 5 bases, and 16 bases had no gene match. The CDR3 DNA is TGTGCCAGCAGTTCCCCTCGGACTAGCGGGGGCCACCAAATCTACGAGCAGTACTTC. It yields the protein CASSSPRTSGGHQIYEQYF.

At least ten counts were recorded for this clonotype. The chain joins TRBV28 to TRBJ1-5; 7 positions match TRBD1. Per the germline V gene, CDR1 is MDHEN and CDR2 is SYDVKM. With 3 bases clipped from V and 3 bases from J, the junction kept 8 bases outside the gene matches. The CDR3 runs to 16 residues. In DNA form, the CDR3 reads TGTGCCAGCAGTTTTTTGGGGGAGGGGGCCAATCAGCCCCAGCATTTT. Protein sequence: CASSFLGEGANQPQHF.

This clonotype was detected many times. The rearrangement links TRBV3-1 to TRBJ2-5, with 9 bases matching TRBD1. This CDR3 is built from 16 residues. V shed 0 bases, J shed 4 bases, and the junction held 6 bases outside the gene matches. Per germline, CDR1 LGHDT and CDR2 YNNKEL (reference sequence). This CDR3 is CASSQDMRQGVETQYF. In DNA form, the CDR3 reads TGTGCCAGCAGCCAAGACATGCGACAGGGGGTAGAGACCCAGTACTTC.

Points on this clonotype: A read error may be the cause here, since a much bigger clone is one base away. The chain links TRBV6-2 or TRBV6-3 to TRBJ2-4; 8 bases fit TRBD2. The germline V gene has CDR1 MNHEY and CDR2 SVGEGT. The CDR3 consists of 18 residues. Trimming removed 6 bases from V and 1 base from J; junction bases left unmatched: 14. The CDR3 DNA reads as TGTGCCAGCAGCCACCGGCGCGGGCGGGAGGTCGCCAAAAACATTCAGTACTTC. It specifies CASSHRRGREVAKNIQYF.

In the case of this clonotype: It may be a read error: a sequence one base away is much more abundant. As DNA, the CDR3 is TGCAGTGCTAGAGGCCTCGGTACGCGGTATTTT. Protein sequence: CSARGLGTRYF. The chain employs TRBV20-1 and TRBJ2-3; D is ambiguous. The CDR3 length is 11 residues. Germline V gene lookup returns CDR1 DFQATT and CDR2 SNEGSKA (reference sequence).

The V gene is TRBV4-3, the J gene TRBJ2-3; D gene uncertain. Germline V CDR1 and CDR2: LGHNA, YSLEER. This CDR3 has 12 residues. Trimming removed 3 bases from V and 2 bases from J, with 3 bases in between. The CDR3 region is CASSHVTDTQYF. CDR3 nucleotides: TGCGCCAGCAGCCACGTCACAGATACGCAGTATTTT.

In its sample, this clonotype was seen many times. V gene TRBV28 combines with J gene TRBJ2-1, with D perhaps TRBD1 or TRBD2 (6 bases each). Trimming removed 3 bases from V and 3 bases from J, with 15 bases in between. The CDR3 loop spans 16 amino acids. The germline CDR1 and CDR2 sequences are MDHEN and SYDVKM. CDR3 sequence (DNA): TGTGCCAGCAGTTTGGCCACAGGGAGGTTCTACAATGAGCAGTTCTTC. Amino acids: CASSLATGRFYNEQFF.

The sample holds a few counts of this clonotype. The chain combines TRBV6-1 with TRBJ1-6; D is undetermined. CDR1 MNHNS and CDR2 SASEGT come from the germline V gene. The V gene lost 3 bases and the J gene lost 6 bases, with 6 bases spanning the gap. The CDR3 spans 13 residues. CDR3 sequence: CASSEKPNSPLHF. CDR3 bases: TGTGCCAGCAGTGAGAAACCTAATTCACCCCTCCACTTT.